Listed here is a single T cell receptor (beta chain). V lost 7 bases, J lost 1 base, and 13 bases lay in between. This CDR3 is built from 14 residues. Researchers prepared the TCRbeta library using unique molecular identifiers, the study reports. One entry per CDR3 protein, called by TCRdb with MiXCR from the PCR reads. The sample lists roughly 590,000 distinct CDR3 sequences; about 15% were seen once. The sample originates from a study of T-cell reconstitution after alpha-beta-depleted transplantation in children. The receptor's source is a human donor who donated a stem cell graft to a child with acute myeloid leukemia. The chain links TRBV12-3 or TRBV12-4 to TRBJ2-5; D could derive from TRBD1 or TRBD2 (6 bases each). The starting material was PBMCs from the stem cell graft donor, obtained from the stem cell graft. This chain's CDR3 is CASTPGAVQETQYF. Written as DNA, the CDR3 is TGTGCCAGCACCCCGGGGGCAGTCCAAGAGACCCAGTACTTC.